The rows below give T cell receptor beta chains drawn from one sample of a study of blood T cell repertoires in COVID-19. This table comes from immunoSEQ multiplex PCR, and its TCRdb copy is limited to in-frame clones, with some not included. Among under 170,000 clones listed, around 87% were seen once. Input material: peripheral blood. The receptors come from a woman aged 60 to 75 with active or convalescent COVID-19. CDR3s include the opening cysteine and the closing phenylalanine or tryptophan. Fields, in order: J gene, D gene, clone size, V gene, CDR3 DNA, CDR3 protein. D genes are given only for firm matches. Clone size is not always given. Where it is, it says once, few, many or a class for expanded clones.

J: TRBJ2-2; D: .; size: .; V: TRBV4-3; DNA: TGCGCCAGCAGCCAAGTTTTTGTGACAGTGTCCACCGGGGAGCTGTTTTTT; CDR3: CASSQVFVTVSTGELFF
J: TRBJ2-3; D: TRBD2; size: .; V: TRBV6-6; DNA: TGTGCCAGCAGTTACGAGCGGGGGTCTACAGATACGCAGTATTTT; CDR3: CASSYERGSTDTQYF
J: TRBJ2-2; D: TRBD2; size: .; V: TRBV30; DNA: TGTGCCTGGAGCAGCGGGGGGGCCTCAGTGGAGCTGTTTTTT; CDR3: CAWSSGGASVELFF
J: TRBJ1-3; D: .; size: .; V: TRBV9; DNA: TGTGCCAGCAGCGTGATTGATCAGCCATGGGGCTCTTCTGGAAACACCATATATTTT; CDR3: CASSVIDQPWGSSGNTIYF
J: TRBJ2-7; D: .; size: .; V: TRBV5-5; DNA: TGTGCCAGCAGCAAATCGACAGGAGACGAGCAGTACTTC; CDR3: CASSKSTGDEQYF
J: TRBJ1-1; D: .; size: .; V: TRBV19; DNA: TGTGCCAGTAGTATTGGGGCTCGAAGGTACACTGAAGCTTTCTTT; CDR3: CASSIGARRYTEAFF
J: TRBJ1-1; D: .; size: .; V: TRBV6-5; DNA: TGTGCCAGCAGTTCCCCAGGAGGGGACACTGAAGCTTTCTTT; CDR3: CASSSPGGDTEAFF
J: TRBJ1-1; D: .; size: .; V: TRBV11-2; DNA: TGTGCCAGCAGCACACAGAGGAACACTGAAGCTTTCTTT; CDR3: CASSTQRNTEAFF
J: TRBJ2-7; D: TRBD1; size: .; V: TRBV10-3; DNA: TGTGCCATCAGTGACAAGACAGGGGGAGGCTACGAGCAGTACTTC; CDR3: CAISDKTGGGYEQYF
J: TRBJ2-3; D: .; size: .; V: TRBV4-3; DNA: TGCGCCAGCAGCCCGGGACAACGCACAGATACGCAGTATTTT; CDR3: CASSPGQRTDTQYF
J: TRBJ2-2; D: TRBD2; size: .; V: TRBV4-3; DNA: TGCGCCAGCAGCCAGGGGGGACTAGCGCGGTCTGGGGAGCTGTTTTTT; CDR3: CASSQGGLARSGELFF
J: TRBJ2-2; D: .; size: .; V: TRBV10-1; DNA: TGCGCCAGCAGCCCGGGACAACAATTTTCGGAGCTGTTTTTT; CDR3: CASSPGQQFSELFF
J: TRBJ2-7; D: .; size: .; V: TRBV2; DNA: TGTGCCAGCAGTGGGGGGGGACAGGTCCGCTACGAGCAGTACTTC; CDR3: CASSGGGQVRYEQYF
J: TRBJ2-5; D: TRBD1; size: .; V: TRBV29-1; DNA: TGCAGCGTCAACTACAGGGGTAGTGGGGAGACCCAGTACTTC; CDR3: CSVNYRGSGETQYF
J: TRBJ2-7; D: .; size: .; V: TRBV27; DNA: TGTGCCAGCAGTTTATCGTACAGCTCCTACGAGCAGTACTTC; CDR3: CASSLSYSSYEQYF
J: TRBJ1-1; D: TRBD1; size: few; V: TRBV10-3; DNA: TGTGCCATCAGTGGGGGACAGATACTCGAAGGGGCTGAAGCTTTCTTT; CDR3: CAISGGQILEGAEAFF
J: TRBJ2-1; D: .; size: .; V: TRBV10-1; DNA: TGCGCCAGCAGTGATTTCCCAGCGTACAATGAGCAGTTCTTC; CDR3: CASSDFPAYNEQFF
J: TRBJ1-4; D: .; size: .; V: TRBV7-2; DNA: TGTGCCAGCAGCCCAACAACTAATGAAAAACTGTTTTTT; CDR3: CASSPTTNEKLFF
J: TRBJ2-2; D: .; size: .; V: TRBV12-3/TRBV12-4; DNA: TGTGCCAGCAGTTTCCGAAGCGCCGGGGAGCTGTTTTTT; CDR3: CASSFRSAGELFF
J: TRBJ1-3; D: .; size: .; V: TRBV4-3; DNA: TGCGCCAGCAGCCAAGATTCGGGGTCTGGAAACACCATATATTTT; CDR3: CASSQDSGSGNTIYF
J: TRBJ2-7; D: TRBD2; size: .; V: TRBV7-2; DNA: TGTGCCAGCAGCTTGATCGATGACGGGGGGGCGGGCGAGCAGTACTTC; CDR3: CASSLIDDGGAGEQYF
J: TRBJ1-2; D: TRBD1; size: .; V: TRBV3-1/TRBV3-2; DNA: TGTGCCAGCAGCCAAGCGGGACAGGGAAACTATGGCTACACCTTC; CDR3: CASSQAGQGNYGYTF
J: TRBJ1-5; D: .; size: .; V: TRBV19; DNA: TGTGCCAGTAGTTTCCTCAGGGGCGAGAGCAATCAGCCCCAGCATTTT; CDR3: CASSFLRGESNQPQHF
J: TRBJ2-1; D: .; size: .; V: TRBV12-3/TRBV12-4; DNA: TGTGCCAGCAGTTTAGCGGCAAGCAATGAGCAGTTCTTC; CDR3: CASSLAASNEQFF
J: TRBJ1-1; D: TRBD1; size: few; V: TRBV2; DNA: TGTGCCAGCAGTGGACAGGGATTTGAAGCTTTCTTT; CDR3: CASSGQGFEAFF
J: TRBJ2-3; D: .; size: .; V: TRBV5-4; DNA: TGTGCCAGCAGCGATACTAGACTAGGCAGCACAGATACGCAGTATTTT; CDR3: CASSDTRLGSTDTQYF
J: TRBJ1-5; D: TRBD1; size: .; V: TRBV18; DNA: TGTGCCAGCTCACCATATCGGGACAGTGGCAATCAGCCCCAGCATTTT; CDR3: CASSPYRDSGNQPQHF
J: TRBJ2-3; D: TRBD2; size: .; V: TRBV7-2; DNA: TGTGCCAGCAGCTTTACCGGGACTAGCTACCGCACAGATACGCAGTATTTT; CDR3: CASSFTGTSYRTDTQYF
J: TRBJ1-1; D: .; size: .; V: TRBV5-1; DNA: TGCGCCAGCAGCTTGGTCGGAAAGGGGGAAAAAGCTTTCTTT; CDR3: CASSLVGKGEKAFF
J: TRBJ2-7; D: .; size: few; V: TRBV9; DNA: TGTGCCAGCAGCGTAGGACAGGGCGGGGACTACGAGCAGTACTTC; CDR3: CASSVGQGGDYEQYF
J: TRBJ2-7; D: .; size: .; V: TRBV5-4; DNA: TGTGCCAGCAGCTTCCGGGAGTCCTACGAGCAGTACTTC; CDR3: CASSFRESYEQYF
J: TRBJ1-5; D: TRBD1; size: .; V: TRBV27; DNA: TGTGCCAGCAGTTGGGACAGCGGGTCAAATCAGCCCCAGCATTTT; CDR3: CASSWDSGSNQPQHF
J: TRBJ2-1; D: TRBD2; size: .; V: TRBV4-1; DNA: TGCGCCAGCAGCCAAGGTCGTTTAGCGGGGCCGGGGCATGAGCAGTTCTTC; CDR3: CASSQGRLAGPGHEQFF
J: TRBJ1-1; D: TRBD1; size: .; V: TRBV20-1; DNA: TGCAGTGCTAGTAGGGACAGCTATAACACTGAAGCTTTCTTT; CDR3: CSASRDSYNTEAFF
J: TRBJ1-2; D: .; size: .; V: TRBV6-2/TRBV6-3; DNA: TGTGCCAGCAGTTACTCGTTAGTTAACTATGGCTACACCTTC; CDR3: CASSYSLVNYGYTF
J: TRBJ1-4; D: .; size: .; V: TRBV20-1; DNA: TGCAGTGCTAGTGGCTCCCGGGGGGATGAAAAACTGTTTTTT; CDR3: CSASGSRGDEKLFF
J: TRBJ1-3; D: TRBD1; size: .; V: TRBV6-2/TRBV6-3; DNA: TGTGCCAGCAGCCGTCTGAGGACAGGGGAAGGAAACACCATATATTTT; CDR3: CASSRLRTGEGNTIYF
J: TRBJ2-7; D: TRBD2; size: .; V: TRBV5-4; DNA: TGTGCCAGCAGCCAGGGACTAGCGGGGGGAACCTACGAGCAGTACTTC; CDR3: CASSQGLAGGTYEQYF
J: TRBJ2-3; D: .; size: .; V: TRBV7-3; DNA: TGTGCCAGCAGCTTAATAGGAGGGGGCTGGGGCACAGATACGCAGTATTTT; CDR3: CASSLIGGGWGTDTQYF
J: TRBJ2-7; D: .; size: few; V: TRBV21-1; DNA: TGTGCCAGCAGCAAATTTGCCAGGTACGAGCAGTACTTC; CDR3: CASSKFARYEQYF
J: TRBJ2-7; D: TRBD1; size: .; V: TRBV18; DNA: TGTGCCAGCTCACCAACAGGGGGCGGGACCTACGAGCAGTACTTC; CDR3: CASSPTGGGTYEQYF
J: TRBJ2-7; D: TRBD2; size: .; V: TRBV19; DNA: TGTGCCAGTAGTATTCGGGGGGTCAATTCCTACGAGCAGTACTTC; CDR3: CASSIRGVNSYEQYF
J: TRBJ2-5; D: TRBD1; size: .; V: TRBV7-2; DNA: TGTGCCAGCAGCTTTACCCGGACAGGGCGAGAGACCCAGTACTTC; CDR3: CASSFTRTGRETQYF
J: TRBJ2-2; D: .; size: once; V: TRBV21-1; DNA: TGTGCCAGCAGCAAGAGGGAAAAGGAGAACACCGGGGAGCTGTTTTTT; CDR3: CASSKREKENTGELFF
J: TRBJ2-1; D: TRBD1; size: .; V: TRBV7-9; DNA: TGTGCCAGCAGCTTACAGGGGGCGTGGGAGCAGTTCTTC; CDR3: CASSLQGAWEQFF
J: TRBJ1-1; D: TRBD1; size: .; V: TRBV19; DNA: TGTGCCAGTAGTATAGCCCCGGGACAGGGGGAAGCTTTCTTT; CDR3: CASSIAPGQGEAFF
J: TRBJ1-5; D: .; size: once; V: TRBV12-3/TRBV12-4; DNA: TGTGCCAGCAGTCCCGGGTTTGAGCCCCAGCATTTT; CDR3: CASSPGFEPQHF
J: TRBJ2-2; D: TRBD2; size: .; V: TRBV4-3; DNA: TGCGCCAGCAGCCAAGTGACAATATACGGGGGGGCCGGGGAGCTGTTTTTT; CDR3: CASSQVTIYGGAGELFF
J: TRBJ2-3; D: TRBD2; size: once; V: TRBV13; DNA: TGTGCCAGCAGCTTAGGGGGTCTAGCGGGGACGACAGATACGCAGTATTTT; CDR3: CASSLGGLAGTTDTQYF
J: TRBJ1-1; D: .; size: .; V: TRBV7-9; DNA: TGTGCCAGCAGCTTAGTTTCAGGAAGGAACACTGAAGCTTTCTTT; CDR3: CASSLVSGRNTEAFF
J: TRBJ1-1; D: .; size: .; V: TRBV3-1/TRBV3-2; DNA: TGTGCCAGCAGCCAAGTCTTTACAGGAACCACTGAAGCTTTCTTT; CDR3: CASSQVFTGTTEAFF
J: TRBJ1-1; D: .; size: .; V: TRBV6-2/TRBV6-3; DNA: TGTGCCAGCAGTTACTGGACAGCTTCTGAAGCTTTCTTT; CDR3: CASSYWTASEAFF
J: TRBJ2-3; D: .; size: .; V: TRBV30; DNA: TGTGCCTGGAGTGTACGACTAACTATCACAGATACGCAGTATTTT; CDR3: CAWSVRLTITDTQYF